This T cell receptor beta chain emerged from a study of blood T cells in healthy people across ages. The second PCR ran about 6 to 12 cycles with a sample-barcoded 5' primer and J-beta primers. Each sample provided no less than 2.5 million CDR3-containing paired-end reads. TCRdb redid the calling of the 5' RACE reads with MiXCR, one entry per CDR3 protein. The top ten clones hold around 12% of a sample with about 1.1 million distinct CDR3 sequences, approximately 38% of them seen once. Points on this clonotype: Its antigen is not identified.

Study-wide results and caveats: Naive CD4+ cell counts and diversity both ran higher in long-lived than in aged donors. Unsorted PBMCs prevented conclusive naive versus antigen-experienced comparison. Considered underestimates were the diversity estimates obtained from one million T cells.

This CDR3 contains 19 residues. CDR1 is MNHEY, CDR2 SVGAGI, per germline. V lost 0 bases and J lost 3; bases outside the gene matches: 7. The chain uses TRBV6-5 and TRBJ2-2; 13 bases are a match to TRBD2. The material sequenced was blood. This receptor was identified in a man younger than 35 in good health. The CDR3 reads CASSYSGTSGAADTGELFF. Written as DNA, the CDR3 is TGTGCCAGCAGTTACTCTGGGACTAGCGGGGCTGCGGACACCGGGGAGCTGTTTTTT.